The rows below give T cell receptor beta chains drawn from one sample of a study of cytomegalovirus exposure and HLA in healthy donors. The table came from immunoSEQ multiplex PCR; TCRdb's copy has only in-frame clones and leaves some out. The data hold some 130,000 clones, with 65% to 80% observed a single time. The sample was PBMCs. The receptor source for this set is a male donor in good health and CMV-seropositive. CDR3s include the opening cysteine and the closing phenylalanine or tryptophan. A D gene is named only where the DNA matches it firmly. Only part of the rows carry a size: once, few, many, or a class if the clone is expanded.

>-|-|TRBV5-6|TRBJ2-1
TGTGCCAGCAGCTCCCCCAATGCGGAGCAGTTCTTC
CASSSPNAEQFF
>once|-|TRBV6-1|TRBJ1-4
TGTGCCAGCAGTCCTGGGCCTGCAACTAATGAAAAACTGTTTTTT
CASSPGPATNEKLFF
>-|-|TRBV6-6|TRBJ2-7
TGTGCCAGCATTCCCTCTGGACTGGGCTCCTACGAGCAGTACTTC
CASIPSGLGSYEQYF
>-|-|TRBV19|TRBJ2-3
TGTGCCAGTAGAGCGAGGTTGAACAGGGACACAGATACGCAGTATTTT
CASRARLNRDTDTQYF
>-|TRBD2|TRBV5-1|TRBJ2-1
TGCGCCAGCAGCTCGCCCAGACCGGGACTAGCGGGTCGAAGCTCCTACAATGAGCAGTTCTTC
CASSSPRPGLAGRSSYNEQFF
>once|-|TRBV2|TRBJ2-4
TGTGCCAGCAGCTCCGGGAGCCCTCGAAGCATTCAGTACTTC
CASSSGSPRSIQYF
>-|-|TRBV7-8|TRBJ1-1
TGTGCCAGCAGCTTATGGGGAGTCCTGAACACTGAAGCTTTCTTT
CASSLWGVLNTEAFF
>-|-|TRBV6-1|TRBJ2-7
TGTGCCAGCAGTGAACTCCCGTTATCCTACGAGCAGTACTTC
CASSELPLSYEQYF
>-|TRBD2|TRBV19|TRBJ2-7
TGTGCCAGTAGTACCAGACTAGCGGGAGTATCCTACGAGCAGTACTTC
CASSTRLAGVSYEQYF
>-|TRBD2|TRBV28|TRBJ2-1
TGTGCCAGCATTATTAGCGGGAGGGCCGGGGAGCAGTTCTTC
CASIISGRAGEQFF
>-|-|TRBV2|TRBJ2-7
TGTGCCAGCAGTGAAGAGAGGGGGATCGGGTACGAGCAGTACTTC
CASSEERGIGYEQYF
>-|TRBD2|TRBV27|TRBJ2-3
TGTGCCAGCAGTTCCACTAGCGGGAGCATAGATACGCAGTATTTT
CASSSTSGSIDTQYF
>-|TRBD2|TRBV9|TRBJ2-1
TGTGCCAGCAGCGTAGGCCCGGGACTAGCGGGAGCTGAGCAGTTCTTC
CASSVGPGLAGAEQFF
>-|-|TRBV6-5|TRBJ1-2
TGTGCCAGCAGTTACGTATTTTCGGGGGGTAACTATGGCTACACCTTC
CASSYVFSGGNYGYTF
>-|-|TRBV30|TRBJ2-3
TGTGCCCGGACGGAGGGGCTCACAGATACGCAGTATTTT
CARTEGLTDTQYF
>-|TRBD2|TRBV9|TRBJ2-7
TGTGCCAGCAGCCCTTCGATGGCTAGCGGGACACTCTACGAGCAGTACTTC
CASSPSMASGTLYEQYF
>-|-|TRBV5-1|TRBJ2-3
TGCGCCAGCAGCTTGGTCCTAGGTGAGGCAGATACGCAGTATTTT
CASSLVLGEADTQYF
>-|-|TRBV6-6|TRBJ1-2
TGTGCCAGCAGTCCGACACCTTATGGCTACACCTTC
CASSPTPYGYTF
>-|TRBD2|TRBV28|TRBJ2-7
TGTGCCAGCTTCAGCGGGAACACATACGAGCAGTACTTC
CASFSGNTYEQYF